The 31 T cell receptor beta chains below come from one sample, sequenced in a study of chemoradiotherapy in HPV16-positive cancers. Sequencing was performed with immunoSEQ multiplex PCR; in TCRdb, only in-frame clones are kept and a portion is missing. The sample has about 68,000 clones, almost 90% seen once. The sample here was blood, taken from a patient who underwent chemoradiotherapy. Receptors originate from a human donor with HPV-associated anogenital cancer.

This chain uses TRBV5-1 with TRBJ2-1, with 13 nucleotides matching TRBD2. The CDR3 is 16 residues long. The V and J ends lost 0 bases and 7 bases, in that order; junction bases with no gene match: 4. CDR1 and CDR2 from the germline V gene are SGHRS and YFSETQ. CDR3: CASSLERLAGGNEQFF. The CDR3 nucleotides are TGCGCCAGCAGCTTGGAGAGACTAGCGGGGGGTAATGAGCAGTTCTTC.

The chain couples TRBV19 to TRBJ1-2; D might be TRBD1 (6 bases). V gave up 5 bases and J gave up 4 bases, with 20 bases separating them. Germline V gives CDR1 LNHDA, CDR2 SQIVND (reference sequence). The CDR3 spans 16 residues. CDR3 nucleotides: TGTGCCAGTAGTCAGGATCAGGGGATAAAGGGCTATGGCTACACCTTC. This sequence encodes CASSQDQGIKGYGYTF.

The chain is built from TRBV9 and TRBJ1-2; no definite D call. V was shortened by 4 bases and J by 8 bases, with 12 bases between the two germline ends. CDR3 length: 12 residues. Germline loops: CDR1 SGDLS, CDR2 YYNGEE. The CDR3 nucleotides read TGTGCCAGCAGCCCCGACCAGAGAGGCTACACCTTC. Translating it yields CASSPDQRGYTF.

The rearrangement joins TRBV6-5 to TRBJ2-7; D uncertain. The length of the CDR3 is 13 residues. Germline assignment: CDR1 MNHEY and CDR2 SVGAGI. V gave up 2 bases and J gave up 2 bases, with 7 bases separating them. CDR3: CASSYSRTYEQYF. The CDR3 bases are TGTGCCAGCAGTTACAGTAGAACCTACGAGCAGTACTTC.

The CDR3 DNA is TGTGCCAGCAGCTACGGGACTAGCGGGGCGTACAATGAGCAGTTCTTC. Its protein is CASSYGTSGAYNEQFF. J is TRBJ2-1 and V is TRBV6-6; 13 nucleotides align to TRBD2. V lost 6 bases, J lost 4 bases, and 6 bases stayed unmatched. The CDR3 runs 16 residues. The V gene's germline CDR1 is MNHNY and CDR2 SVGAGI (reference sequence).

V is TRBV2 and J is TRBJ1-1, with TRBD1 matching 8 bases. The CDR3 is 14 residues long. Germline trimming cut 3 bases from V and 3 bases from J; bases unmatched to any gene: 3. CDR1 and CDR2 from the germline V gene are SNHLY and FYNNEI. Written as DNA, the CDR3 is TGTGCCAGCAGTGACAGGGGGCAACACACTGAAGCTTTCTTT. Translating gives CASSDRGQHTEAFF.

V usage is TRBV7-9 and J usage is TRBJ2-3; no firm D call. CDR1 is SEHNR, CDR2 FQNEAQ, per germline (reference sequence). V dropped 5 bases and J dropped 0 bases, with 18 bases sitting between them. The CDR3 spans 17 residues. Written as DNA, the CDR3 is TGTGCCAGCAGCCCCGGTGCTCGCGGTGCTAGCACAGATACGCAGTATTTT. Translation gives CASSPGARGASTDTQYF.

The V call is TRBV10-3, the J call TRBJ2-3; TRBD2 matches 12 bases. Germline CDR1 reads ENHRY; CDR2 reads SYGVKD. The ends lost 2 bases at V and 5 bases at J; junction bases unmatched: 2. The CDR3 contains 15 residues. CDR3 protein: CAISETGLAGDTQYF. The CDR3 nucleotides read TGTGCCATCAGTGAGACGGGACTAGCGGGAGATACGCAGTATTTT.

This clone was observed a handful of times. This chain uses TRBV30 with TRBJ1-1; D is undetermined. Trimming removed 8 bases from V and 1 base from J, with 8 bases in between. This CDR3 has 11 residues. Germline V gene lookup returns CDR1 GTSNPN and CDR2 SVGIG (reference sequence). The CDR3 nucleotides read TGTGCCGGAGAATGGAACACTGAAGCTTTCTTT. Translated, it gives CAGEWNTEAFF.

V and J are TRBV9 and TRBJ2-3, with TRBD2 matching over 9 bases. The CDR3 runs to 16 residues. Germline V CDR1 and CDR2: SGDLS, YYNGEE. After removal of 0 bases from V and 5 bases from J, the junction contained 7 bases not matched to a gene. The CDR3 reads CASSVDSRAGGDTQYF. The CDR3 nucleotides are TGTGCCAGCAGCGTAGATTCTAGAGCGGGGGGAGATACGCAGTATTTT.

This rearrangement joins TRBV23-1 to TRBJ2-2; D gene uncertain. TRBV23-1 is an ORF; its function is uncertain. This CDR3 contains 14 residues. V lost 4 bases to trimming and J lost 3 bases, with 9 bases between them. Written as DNA, the CDR3 is TGCGCCAGCAGTCGCGACGGCGACACCGGGGAGCTGTTTTTT. Its translation is CASSRDGDTGELFF.

The V and J genes are TRBV28 and TRBJ2-6, with D tentatively TRBD2 (5 bases). The CDR3 is 13 amino acids. V lost 11 bases to trimming and J lost 0 bases, with 8 bases between them. Germline CDR1 and CDR2: MDHEN and SYDVKM. CDR3 loop: CASSGSGANVLTF. CDR3 sequence (DNA): TGTGCCTCAAGCGGCTCTGGGGCCAACGTCCTGACTTTC.

This chain connects TRBV25-1 to TRBJ2-3, with TRBD2 identical over 8 bases. Looked up from germline, CDR1 is MGHDK and CDR2 is SYGVNS. V lost 5 bases and J lost 2; bases outside the gene matches: 3. This CDR3 is built from 14 residues. Here the CDR3 reads CASSTSGDTDTQYF. As DNA, the CDR3 is TGTGCCAGCAGTACTAGCGGTGACACAGATACGCAGTATTTT.

The chain carries TRBV5-1 and TRBJ2-7; TRBD2 might be the D (6 bases). Germline CDR1 SGHRS, CDR2 YFSETQ. The CDR3 covers 14 residues. V lost 1 base to trimming and J lost 1 base, with 9 bases between them. In nucleotides, the CDR3 is TGCGCCAGCAGCTTGAGTGGGACTTCCTACGAGCAGTACTTC. Translating gives CASSLSGTSYEQYF.

The chain recombines TRBV5-1 with TRBJ2-7; tentatively, D is TRBD2 (5 bases). V dropped 3 bases and J dropped 5 bases, with 15 bases sitting between them. The CDR3 runs 14 residues. The germline CDR1 and CDR2 sequences are SGHRS and YFSETQ. This CDR3 reads CASSYVTGNNEQYF. CDR3 DNA sequence: TGCGCCAGCAGCTATGTTACGGGGAACAACGAGCAGTACTTC.

V and J are TRBV18 and TRBJ1-1; D gene ambiguous. This CDR3 has 15 amino acids. V gave up 1 base and J gave up 2 bases, with 11 bases separating them. Germline V CDR1 and CDR2: KGHSH, LQKENI. The CDR3 coding sequence is TGTGCCAGCTCACCACTAACGGAAGGAAACACTGAAGCTTTCTTT. The encoded protein is CASSPLTEGNTEAFF. Variable domain in full (rest from reference TRBV18 and TRBJ1-1): NAGVMQNPRHLVRRRGQEARLRCSPMKGHSHVYWYRQLPEEGLKFMVYLQKENIIDESGMPKERFSAEFPKEGPSILRIQQVVRGDSAAYFCASSPLTEGNTEAFFGQGTRLTVV.

V and J are TRBV29-1 and TRBJ2-1, with D perhaps matching TRBD2 (6 bases). Deletions cut 6 bases from V and 3 bases from J, with 12 bases between. The CDR3 has 13 amino acids. Germline lookup yields CDR1 SQVTM and CDR2 ANQGSEA. The CDR3 reads CSVRDSVYNEQFF. CDR3 nucleotide sequence: TGCAGCGTCCGGGACTCAGTCTACAATGAGCAGTTCTTC.

The V and J genes are TRBV6-4 and TRBJ2-1; tentatively, D is TRBD1 (6 bases). The ends were cut back, 5 bases at V and 7 bases at J, with 9 bases in the middle. Germline CDR1 is MRHNA and CDR2 is SNTAGT. The CDR3 consists of 12 residues. The CDR3 DNA reads as TGTGCCAGCAGTTCACAGGGTAATGAGCAGTTCTTC. Protein product: CASSSQGNEQFF.

The chain couples TRBV6-5 to TRBJ2-2; TRBD1 matches 11 bases. V lost 2 bases and J lost 4; bases outside the gene matches: 3. The germline V gene encodes CDR1 MNHEY and CDR2 SVGAGI. This CDR3 comprises 16 residues. CDR3 in amino acids: CASSYPGTGGTGELFF. The CDR3 coding sequence is TGTGCCAGCAGTTACCCCGGGACAGGGGGCACCGGGGAGCTGTTTTTT.

V usage is TRBV6-1 and J usage is TRBJ2-1, with 10 nucleotides matching TRBD2. V trimming: 0 bases; J trimming: 5 bases; junction bases outside the gene matches: 7. Germline CDR1 is MNHNS and CDR2 is SASEGT. The CDR3 loop spans 17 amino acids. Here the CDR3 reads CASSEALAGGLHNEQFF. Written as DNA, the CDR3 is TGTGCCAGCAGTGAAGCGTTAGCGGGAGGCCTTCACAATGAGCAGTTCTTC.

The count of this clone is one. The V and J genes are TRBV10-3 and TRBJ1-4, with 7 bases matching TRBD1. In germline, CDR1 is ENHRY, CDR2 SYGVKD. J gave up 8 bases and V 2 bases, and 5 bases lay outside the gene matches. This CDR3 has 14 amino acids. DNA of the CDR3: TGTGCCATCAGTGAGGACAGGGAAGAGGAAAAACTGTTTTTT. Translating gives CAISEDREEEKLFF.

The chain carries TRBV18 and TRBJ2-1, with 8 nucleotides matching TRBD2. CDR1 KGHSH and CDR2 LQKENI come from the germline V gene. This CDR3 region has 17 residues. V trimming: 1 base; J trimming: 2 bases; junction bases outside the gene matches: 7. CDR3 region: CASSPQFGGGTYNEQFF. The CDR3 nucleotides read TGTGCCAGCTCACCACAGTTCGGCGGGGGGACCTACAATGAGCAGTTCTTC.

The chain links TRBV5-6 to TRBJ1-1; TRBD1 matches 8 bases. Germline loops: CDR1 SGHDT, CDR2 YYEEEE. Unmatched junction bases numbered 9, after V lost 4 bases and J lost 4 bases. CDR3 length: 15 amino acids. CDR3 sequence reads: CASSALGQGFTEAFF. The CDR3 DNA is TGTGCCAGCAGCGCATTAGGACAGGGCTTCACTGAAGCTTTCTTT. The whole variable domain, remainder taken from reference TRBV5-6 and TRBJ1-1, is DAGVTQSPTHLIKTRGQQVTLRCSPKSGHDTVSWYQQALGQGPQFIFQYYEEEERQRGNFPDRFSGHQFPNYSSELNVNALLLGDSALYLCASSALGQGFTEAFFGQGTRLTVV.

The chain carries TRBV27 and TRBJ2-1; TRBD1 agrees at 12 bases. This CDR3 has 14 residues. Germline trimming cut 6 bases from V and 12 bases from J; bases unmatched to any gene: 9. Germline CDR1 and CDR2: MNHEY and SMNVEV (reference sequence). CDR3 nucleotide sequence: TGTGCCAGCAGCGGGGACAGGGGGCAATGGGGGCAGTTCTTC. Translating gives CASSGDRGQWGQFF.

This chain connects TRBV7-6 to TRBJ2-4, with 11 positions matching TRBD2. This CDR3 contains 17 residues. Germline loops: CDR1 SGHVS, CDR2 FNYEAQ. With 5 bases clipped from V and 0 bases from J, the junction kept 6 bases outside the gene matches. The CDR3 here is CASSPRTSGLAKNIQYF. The CDR3, as DNA: TGTGCCAGCAGCCCCCGGACTAGCGGGTTAGCCAAAAACATTCAGTACTTC.

The V and J genes are TRBV5-4 and TRBJ1-1; D is undetermined. Germline assignment: CDR1 SGHNT and CDR2 YYREEE (reference sequence). The V end lost 2 bases, the J end lost 0 bases, and 17 bases lay between the germline ends. The CDR3 consists of 17 residues. CDR3 bases: TGTGCCAGCAGCTTCGGGTCAGGAGGTTTCATGAACACTGAAGCTTTCTTT. Amino acids: CASSFGSGGFMNTEAFF. Complete variable domain (other parts from reference TRBV5-4 and TRBJ1-1): ETGVTQSPTHLIKTRGQQVTLRCSSQSGHNTVSWYQQALGQGPQFIFQYYREEENGRGNFPPRFSGLQFPNYSSELNVNALELDDSALYLCASSFGSGGFMNTEAFFGQGTRLTVV.

This sequence joins TRBV11-2 and TRBJ2-4, with D possibly being TRBD2 (6 bases). The V end was cut by 5 bases, the J end by 5 bases, with 13 bases between. Germline V lookup: CDR1 SGHAT, CDR2 FQNNGV. This CDR3 has 14 residues. CDR3 in amino acids: CASSPGEAENIQYF. The CDR3, as DNA: TGTGCCAGCAGCCCCGGGGAGGCAGAAAACATTCAGTACTTC.

This clone has more than one count but fewer than ten. The chain is built from TRBV10-1 and TRBJ2-7, with 7 bases that match TRBD2. This CDR3 has 15 residues. V gave up 0 bases and J gave up 4 bases; unmatched junction bases: 6. CDR1 and CDR2 from the germline V gene are WNHNN and SYGVQD (reference sequence). The CDR3 DNA reads TGCGCCAGCAGTGAGTCGGCTAGCGGCTCATACGAGCAGTACTTC. Protein product: CASSESASGSYEQYF.

The rearrangement uses TRBV27 and TRBJ2-5; TRBD2 agrees at 8 bases. The CDR3 loop spans 14 amino acids. Germline assignment: CDR1 MNHEY and CDR2 SMNVEV (reference sequence). The J segment lost 2 bases and the V segment lost 6 bases, leaving 5 bases of the junction unmatched. The CDR3 nucleotides read TGTGCCAGCAGAGGTAGCGGGGTACAAGAGACCCAGTACTTC. It encodes CASRGSGVQETQYF.

This clone was counted only a few times. The genes are TRBV27 and TRBJ1-5; D gene uncertain. This CDR3 has 15 amino acids. The germline V gene encodes CDR1 MNHEY and CDR2 SMNVEV (reference sequence). V was trimmed by 2 bases and J by 3 bases, leaving 11 bases between them. CDR3 DNA sequence: TGTGCCAGCAGTTTAAGTCGGCCACCCAATCAGCCCCAGCATTTT. This encodes CASSLSRPPNQPQHF.

CDR3 sequence reads: CASSPPKREDQETQYF. The CDR3 nucleotides are TGTGCCAGCAGTCCCCCTAAGCGGGAGGACCAAGAGACCCAGTACTTC. V is TRBV27 and J is TRBJ2-5; 9 nucleotides align to TRBD2. CDR3 length: 16 residues. V dropped 5 bases and J dropped 0; count of bases not matched to a gene: 7. Germline assignment: CDR1 MNHEY and CDR2 SMNVEV (reference sequence).